The T cell receptor (beta chain) described here comes from a study of early T cells in non-severe SARS-CoV-2 infection. This clonotype has just a few counts. Its antigen is unknown. Researchers tagged individual cDNA molecules with unique molecular identifiers. Each CDR3 protein gets one entry after TCRdb re-called the 5' RACE reads with MiXCR. The sample consists of about 50,000 distinct CDR3 sequences, roughly 16% of them appearing once. V shed 4 bases, J shed 2 bases, and the junction held 5 bases outside the gene matches. This CDR3 spans 15 amino acids. The germline V gene has CDR1 PRHDT and CDR2 FYEKMQ (reference sequence). Study conclusions and caveats: Matching results from VDJdb favored anti-spike CD8 responses, leaving private and CD4 specificities undetected.

The rearrangement links TRBV13 to TRBJ2-7; 10 bases are shared with TRBD2. The TCR originated in an adult who was a healthcare worker with PCR-confirmed SARS-CoV-2 infection or an uninfected control (not recorded which). Sequenced here: whole blood, sampled at baseline. The CDR3 region has the DNA TGTGCCAGCAGCTCAACTAGCGGGGCAGCCTACGAGCAGTACTTC. It encodes CASSSTSGAAYEQYF.